These 3 T cell receptor beta chains share one sample of origin, sequenced in a study of cytomegalovirus exposure and HLA in healthy donors. This PCR relied on a set of 60 Vbeta primers and 13 Jbeta primers. Profiled with immunoSEQ multiplex PCR; TCRdb holds only in-frame clones, not every one. The repertoire has about 120,000 clones, 76% of them found once; the top ten carry 10% to 15%. Material for sequencing was PBMCs. The source is a woman aged 40 to 50 in good health and CMV-seropositive.

This chain connects TRBV9 to TRBJ1-2; weak D call: TRBD1 (5 bases). The V end lost 4 bases, the J end lost 4 bases, and 20 bases lay between the germline ends. The CDR3 runs 16 residues. The germline V gene encodes CDR1 SGDLS and CDR2 YYNGEE. As DNA, the CDR3 is TGTGCCAGCAGCCCAGATACCCAGGGTGCTGGCTATGGCTACACCTTC. Translating gives CASSPDTQGAGYGYTF.

This chain uses TRBV7-8 with TRBJ2-7, with TRBD1 matching over 9 bases. CDR1 is SGHVS, CDR2 FQNEAQ, per germline. The CDR3 totals 16 residues. With 5 bases clipped from V and 4 bases from J, the junction kept 12 bases outside the gene matches. CDR3 in amino acids: CASSAGPGTGTYEQYF. CDR3 nucleotide sequence: TGTGCCAGCAGCGCAGGCCCCGGGACAGGGACGTACGAGCAGTACTTC.

This chain joins TRBV15 and TRBJ1-2; unclear D gene. This CDR3 region has 11 residues. V was trimmed by 0 bases and J by 7 bases, leaving 3 bases between them. CDR1 and CDR2 (germline): LNHNV, YYDKDF (reference sequence). This CDR3 reads CATSRDRGYTF. CDR3 DNA: TGTGCCACCAGCAGAGATCGTGGCTACACCTTC.